These T cell receptor beta chains were read from a single sample in a study of Ad26.COV2.S vaccination and SARS-CoV-2 variants. Data came from immunoSEQ multiplex PCR; TCRdb stores just in-frame clones and leaves some out. The table has roughly 680,000 clones, more than 80% seen once; the top ten hold roughly 1.5%. This specimen consisted of peripheral blood, obtained in a trial of Ad26.COV2.S vaccine versus placebo. Source of these receptors: a person between 18 and 60 years old who received the Ad26.COV2.S COVID-19 vaccine or a placebo. Each CDR3 is given with its conserved first and last residue. The D gene is left open where the match is weak. Size tells how often a clone was seen (once, few, many) or the class of an expanded clone, and some rows leave it out.

>-|12|TRBV29-1|TRBD1|TRBJ2-7
CSADRGLGEQYF
TGCAGCGCCGACAGGGGGCTGGGAGAGCAGTACTTC
>-|13|TRBV25-1|TRBD1|TRBJ1-1
CASSRQGDAEAFF
TGTGCCAGCAGTCGACAGGGGGACGCTGAAGCTTTCTTT
>-|15|TRBV5-4|-|TRBJ2-5
CASSLAFGRQETQYF
TGTGCCAGCAGCTTGGCCTTTGGGAGGCAAGAGACCCAGTACTTC
>-|16|TRBV7-2|-|TRBJ2-3
CASSLPLAASTDTQYF
TGTGCCAGCAGCTTACCCCTTGCTGCTAGCACAGATACGCAGTATTTT
>once|13|TRBV24-1|-|TRBJ2-1
CATSAYDANEQFF
TGTGCCACCAGTGCCTATGACGCCAATGAGCAGTTCTTC
>-|15|TRBV15|TRBD1|TRBJ2-7
CATSREQGAVYEQYF
TGTGCCACCAGCAGAGAACAGGGGGCAGTCTACGAGCAGTACTTC
>-|15|TRBV6-5|TRBD1|TRBJ1-2
CASSLDRAPNYGYTF
TGTGCCAGCAGTTTGGACAGGGCGCCTAACTATGGCTACACCTTC
>-|16|TRBV9|-|TRBJ2-3
CASSSHPGIPTDTQYF
TGTGCCAGCAGCTCCCATCCGGGAATCCCCACAGATACGCAGTATTTT
>-|14|TRBV11-2|-|TRBJ1-2
CASSLNSGAAGYTF
TGTGCCAGCAGCTTAAATAGCGGGGCCGCTGGCTACACCTTC
>-|14|TRBV7-9|-|TRBJ1-1
CASSLEVRNTEAFF
TGTGCCAGCAGCTTAGAAGTGAGGAACACTGAAGCTTTCTTT
>-|17|TRBV4-1|-|TRBJ2-6
CASSQVATLVWANVLTF
TGCGCCAGCAGCCAAGTTGCGACGTTAGTCTGGGCCAACGTCCTGACTTTC
>-|14|TRBV11-2|-|TRBJ2-7
CASSPSLGTYEQYF
TGTGCCAGCAGCCCCTCACTAGGAACCTACGAGCAGTACTTC
>-|16|TRBV5-5|TRBD2|TRBJ2-7
CASSTTGTSASYEQYF
TGTGCCAGCAGCACTACCGGGACTAGCGCCTCCTACGAGCAGTACTTC
>-|13|TRBV18|-|TRBJ1-1
CASSPREGTEAFF
TGTGCCAGCTCACCCAGGGAGGGGACTGAAGCTTTCTTT
>-|12|TRBV9|-|TRBJ1-1
CASSRDALPAFF
TGTGCCAGCAGCCGGGACGCCCTTCCAGCTTTCTTT
>once|13|TRBV9|-|TRBJ1-2
CASSPRTEYGYTF
TGTGCCAGCAGCCCCCGGACAGAGTATGGCTACACCTTC
>-|14|TRBV6-5|-|TRBJ1-5
CASSYGGRGQPQHF
TGTGCCAGCAGTTACGGCGGCAGGGGTCAGCCCCAGCATTTT
>-|11|TRBV29-1|-|TRBJ1-2
CSARLPYGYTF
TGCAGCGCTAGGTTGCCCTATGGCTACACCTTC
>-|14|TRBV6-5|-|TRBJ1-6
CASKEGPYNSPLHF
TGTGCCAGCAAAGAGGGGCCCTATAATTCACCCCTCCACTTT
>-|14|TRBV7-9|-|TRBJ1-2
CASIRGEGRSGYTF
TGTGCCAGCATCCGGGGGGAGGGTCGAAGCGGCTACACCTTC
>-|15|TRBV5-5|TRBD2|TRBJ2-5
CASSVPGLAQETQYF
TGTGCCAGCAGCGTACCGGGACTAGCCCAAGAGACCCAGTACTTC
>-|15|TRBV9|TRBD1|TRBJ2-1
CASSPGTAPYNEQFF
TGTGCCAGCAGCCCTGGGACAGCTCCCTACAATGAGCAGTTCTTC
>-|13|TRBV10-3|TRBD1|TRBJ2-7
CAISGGQPYEQYF
TGTGCCATCAGTGGGGGACAGCCCTACGAGCAGTACTTC
>-|13|TRBV5-5|-|TRBJ2-5
CASSLEVRETQYF
TGTGCCAGCAGCTTAGAGGTCCGGGAGACCCAGTACTTC
>-|15|TRBV4-1|TRBD1|TRBJ2-1
CASSPPGQGADEQFF
TGCGCCAGCAGCCCCCCGGGACAGGGGGCTGATGAGCAGTTCTTC
>-|15|TRBV7-3|TRBD1|TRBJ2-7
CASSPGQGGYYEQYF
TGTGCCAGCAGCCCCGGACAGGGGGGGTACTACGAGCAGTACTTC
>-|15|TRBV15|-|TRBJ2-7
CATSRDLGRNHEQYF
TGTGCCACCAGCAGAGATCTGGGCCGGAACCACGAGCAGTACTTC
>-|15|TRBV30|TRBD1|TRBJ2-7
CAWRATTGGADEQYF
TGTGCCTGGAGGGCTACGACAGGGGGCGCGGACGAGCAGTACTTC
>-|17|TRBV10-3|TRBD2|TRBJ2-5
CAISGYSGAGGVETQYF
TGTGCCATCAGTGGATATTCGGGAGCGGGAGGGGTGGAGACCCAGTACTTC
>-|13|TRBV16|-|TRBJ2-7
CASSQWQGFEQYF
TGTGCCAGCAGCCAGTGGCAGGGTTTTGAGCAGTACTTC
>-|12|TRBV20-1|-|TRBJ2-7
CSASQLYYEQYF
TGCAGTGCTAGTCAGCTTTACTACGAGCAGTACTTC
>-|13|TRBV30|-|TRBJ1-2
CAWIAAPGPGYTF
TGTGCCTGGATTGCCGCCCCGGGTCCTGGCTACACCTTC
>-|13|TRBV4-1|-|TRBJ1-2
CASSHRGDYGYTF
TGCGCCAGCAGCCATCGGGGTGACTATGGCTACACCTTC
>-|19|TRBV19|TRBD2|TRBJ2-2
CASRGIGTGTISNTGELFF
TGTGCCAGTAGGGGGATCGGAACCGGGACTATCTCGAACACCGGGGAGCTGTTTTTT
>few|12|TRBV7-7|-|TRBJ1-6
CASSPDSVPLHF
TGTGCCAGCAGCCCCGACTCCGTCCCCCTCCACTTT
>-|15|TRBV11-2|TRBD2|TRBJ2-2
CASSLTGGITGELFF
TGTGCCAGCAGCTTAACGGGAGGGATCACCGGGGAGCTGTTTTTT
>-|13|TRBV6-5|-|TRBJ2-3
CASSYGGIDTQYF
TGTGCCAGCAGTTACGGAGGGATCGATACGCAGTATTTT
>-|13|TRBV7-8|-|TRBJ2-7
CASSNRQLYEQYF
TGTGCCAGCAGCAACCGACAGCTATACGAGCAGTACTTC
>-|14|TRBV6-6|-|TRBJ1-2
CASRTQGPGGGYTF
TGTGCCAGCAGAACACAGGGCCCCGGTGGGGGCTACACCTTC
>-|15|TRBV11-2|TRBD1|TRBJ1-6
CASSRTGRYNSPLHF
TGTGCCAGCAGCCGGACAGGCCGATATAATTCACCCCTCCACTTT
>-|14|TRBV5-1|-|TRBJ2-5
CASSLGDRGETQYF
TGCGCCAGCAGCTTGGGGGATAGAGGAGAGACCCAGTACTTC
>-|14|TRBV19|-|TRBJ1-6
CASSIGVGDSPLHF
TGTGCCAGTAGTATAGGCGTTGGGGATTCACCCCTCCACTTT
>-|14|TRBV27|-|TRBJ2-7
CASSFSRAAYEQYF
TGTGCCAGCAGTTTTAGCCGGGCGGCCTACGAGCAGTACTTC
>-|15|TRBV18|TRBD2|TRBJ2-1
CASSPTSGRAGEQFF
TGTGCCAGCTCACCGACTAGCGGGAGGGCCGGTGAGCAGTTCTTC
>once|14|TRBV18|TRBD1|TRBJ2-1
CASFLTGVSNEQFF
TGTGCCAGCTTTCTTACAGGGGTGTCCAATGAGCAGTTCTTC
>-|12|TRBV25-1|TRBD1|TRBJ1-2
CASRQGGYGYTF
TGTGCCAGCCGACAGGGGGGCTATGGCTACACCTTC
>-|19|TRBV2|TRBD2|TRBJ2-3
CASSEAPPGLAGGPNTQYF
TGTGCCAGCAGTGAAGCACCACCGGGACTAGCGGGAGGGCCGAATACGCAGTATTTT
>-|15|TRBV18|TRBD2|TRBJ2-1
CASSSTSGSGNEQFF
TGTGCCAGCTCATCCACTAGCGGGAGCGGCAATGAGCAGTTCTTC
>-|15|TRBV10-3|-|TRBJ2-2
CATAQTQGLVGELFF
TGTGCCACCGCCCAGACGCAGGGGTTGGTCGGGGAGCTGTTTTTT
>few|15|TRBV6-5|-|TRBJ1-5
CASIPGQGSNQPQHF
TGTGCCAGCATTCCGGGTCAAGGGAGCAATCAGCCCCAGCATTTT
>-|18|TRBV10-1|-|TRBJ2-1
CASSDRGRLAGEIGKQFF
TGCGCCAGCAGTGACCGGGGGCGGCTAGCCGGTGAAATAGGGAAGCAGTTCTTC
>-|12|TRBV29-1|-|TRBJ1-4
CSAQGSWKKLFF
TGCAGCGCTCAGGGTTCGTGGAAAAAACTGTTTTTT
>-|16|TRBV30|TRBD2|TRBJ2-2
CAWSYLAGGRTGELFF
TGTGCCTGGAGTTATTTAGCGGGAGGGCGTACCGGGGAGCTGTTTTTT
>-|15|TRBV5-1|-|TRBJ2-3
CASSLGAGTTDTQYF
TGCGCCAGCAGCTTGGGGGCAGGGACCACAGATACGCAGTATTTT
>-|12|TRBV6-5|-|TRBJ1-5
CAIWGGDQPQHF
TGTGCCATCTGGGGTGGCGATCAGCCCCAGCATTTT
>-|13|TRBV11-2|-|TRBJ2-7
CASSLVYGYEQYF
TGTGCCAGCAGCTTAGTCTACGGCTACGAGCAGTACTTC
>-|14|TRBV30|-|TRBJ2-7
CAWCSGAGSYEQYF
TGTGCCTGGTGCTCCGGGGCAGGGTCCTACGAGCAGTACTTC
>-|15|TRBV9|-|TRBJ1-6
CASSGEQGGTSPLHF
TGTGCCAGCAGCGGTGAACAGGGAGGGACTTCACCCCTCCACTTT
>-|14|TRBV2|-|TRBJ1-2
CASSEEAGTYGYTF
TGTGCCAGCAGTGAGGAGGCAGGGACCTATGGCTACACCTTC
>-|15|TRBV11-2|TRBD2|TRBJ2-7
CASSLSGSRSNEQYF
TGTGCCAGCAGTCTTAGCGGGAGTAGGTCCAACGAGCAGTACTTC